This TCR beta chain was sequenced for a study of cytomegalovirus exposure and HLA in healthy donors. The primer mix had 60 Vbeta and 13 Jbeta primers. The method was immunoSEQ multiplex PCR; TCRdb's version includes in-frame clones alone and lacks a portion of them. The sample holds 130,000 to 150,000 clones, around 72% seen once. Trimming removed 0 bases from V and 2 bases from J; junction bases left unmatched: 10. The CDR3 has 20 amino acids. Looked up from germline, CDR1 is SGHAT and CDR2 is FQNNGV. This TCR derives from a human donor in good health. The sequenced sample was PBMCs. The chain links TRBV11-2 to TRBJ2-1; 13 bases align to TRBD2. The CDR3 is CASSLDIRLAGGHPYNEQFF. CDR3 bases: TGTGCCAGCAGCTTAGATATTAGACTAGCGGGGGGCCATCCCTACAATGAGCAGTTCTTC. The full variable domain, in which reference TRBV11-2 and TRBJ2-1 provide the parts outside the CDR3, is EAGVAQSPRYKIIEKRQSVAFWCNPISGHATLYWYQQILGQGPKLLIQFQNNGVVDDSQLPKDRFSAERLKGVDSTLKIQPAKLEDSAVYLCASSLDIRLAGGHPYNEQFFGPGTRLTVL.